These 15 T cell receptor beta chains were all obtained from the same sample, sequenced in a study of cytomegalovirus exposure and HLA in healthy donors. The PCR made use of 60 Vbeta and 13 Jbeta primers. Libraries were prepared by immunoSEQ multiplex PCR; TCRdb keeps only in-frame clonotypes and omits some of them. The table has about 97,000 clones, roughly four fifths seen once. The sample was PBMCs. These receptors were taken from a middle-aged man in good health and CMV-seronegative.

V is TRBV18 and J is TRBJ2-7; the D gene is possibly TRBD1 (5 bases). Germline-derived CDR1 and CDR2 are KGHSH and LQKENI. Between the trimmed V and J ends, which lost 2 bases and 7 bases, there was a span of 15 bases. The CDR3 is 14 residues long. The CDR3 protein is CASSPDSGSWEQYF. The CDR3 nucleotides are TGTGCCAGCTCACCAGACTCAGGGTCCTGGGAGCAGTACTTC.

V is TRBV7-9 and J is TRBJ2-7; 7 bases are shared with TRBD2. The germline V gene encodes CDR1 SEHNR and CDR2 FQNEAQ (reference sequence). CDR3 length equals 15 residues. J was trimmed by 3 bases and V by 5 bases; bases with no gene match: 10. This chain's CDR3 is CASSLPTGGFYEQYF. In DNA, the CDR3 is TGTGCCAGCAGCCTACCAACCGGGGGGTTCTACGAGCAGTACTTC.

A few counts support this clone. The chain has TRBV18 and TRBJ2-1; the match to TRBD2 covers 8 bases. The CDR3 loop spans 15 amino acids. CDR1 KGHSH and CDR2 LQKENI come from the germline V gene. The junction had 7 bases not matched to a gene; V was cut back by 3 bases and J by 6 bases. The CDR3 is CASSPRRGGANEQFF. The CDR3 DNA sequence: TGTGCCAGCTCACCGCGTCGGGGGGGAGCCAATGAGCAGTTCTTC. Supplemented by reference TRBV18 and TRBJ2-1, the full variable domain reads NAGVMQNPRHLVRRRGQEARLRCSPMKGHSHVYWYRQLPEEGLKFMVYLQKENIIDESGMPKERFSAEFPKEGPSILRIQQVVRGDSAAYFCASSPRRGGANEQFFGPGTRLTVL.

The chain employs TRBV14 and TRBJ2-5, with 12 bases fitting TRBD2. Germline CDR1 reads SGHDN; CDR2 reads FVKESK. Trimming cost V 4 bases and J 1 base; bases outside gene matches: 4. This CDR3 contains 16 residues. The CDR3 sequence: CASSLLAGGIQETQYF. The CDR3 DNA reads TGTGCCAGCAGCCTACTAGCGGGGGGCATCCAAGAGACCCAGTACTTC. The complete variable domain, with remaining parts taken from reference TRBV14 and TRBJ2-5, reads EAGVTQFPSHSVIEKGQTVTLRCDPISGHDNLYWYRRVMGKEIKFLLHFVKESKQDESGMPNNRFLAERTGGTYSTLKVQPAELEDSGVYFCASSLLAGGIQETQYFGPGTRLLVL.

V usage is TRBV2 and J usage is TRBJ1-4, with unresolved D. The V end was cut by 7 bases, the J end by 0 bases, with 12 bases between. Germline CDR1 reads SNHLY; CDR2 reads FYNNEI. This CDR3 contains 15 residues. The CDR3 loop reads CASKLVVATNEKLFF. The CDR3 nucleotides read TGTGCCAGCAAGTTGGTAGTTGCAACTAATGAAAAACTGTTTTTT.

The rearrangement joins TRBV7-3 to TRBJ1-2, with 8 bases fitting TRBD1. This CDR3 has 15 amino acids. V lost 5 bases, J lost 5 bases, and 10 bases stayed unmatched. CDR1 is SGHTA and CDR2 is FQGTGA in the germline V gene. The CDR3 bases are TGTGCCAGCAGCCAGACAGGGGCGCAAACGTATGGCTACACCTTC. As protein: CASSQTGAQTYGYTF.

This clone was observed at least ten times. The chain uses TRBV29-1 and TRBJ2-1, with TRBD2 identical over 8 bases. Germline values: CDR1 SQVTM, CDR2 ANQGSEA. Germline trimming cut 7 bases from V and 0 bases from J; bases unmatched to any gene: 5. This CDR3 comprises 14 residues. The CDR3 here is CSGYGGASYNEQFF. In nucleotides, the CDR3 is TGCAGCGGCTACGGGGGGGCCTCCTACAATGAGCAGTTCTTC.

The chain employs TRBV5-4 and TRBJ2-7; TRBD2 aligns across 10 bases. The CDR3 runs to 13 residues. Germline CDR1 and CDR2: SGHNT and YYREEE (reference sequence). J was trimmed by 4 bases and V by 6 bases; bases with no gene match: 4. CDR3 coding DNA: TGTGCCAGCACCTTTAGCGGGGGGTACGAGCAGTACTTC. Translating gives CASTFSGGYEQYF.

The chain uses TRBV7-9 and TRBJ1-5, with a weak D call TRBD1 (6 bases). Germline V CDR1 and CDR2: SEHNR, FQNEAQ (reference sequence). V lost 4 bases and J 3 bases, leaving 13 bases between the germline ends. CDR3 size: 15 residues. DNA for the CDR3: TGTGCCAGCAGCTCCTGGACAGAAGACAATCAGCCCCAGCATTTT. Protein sequence: CASSSWTEDNQPQHF.

V is TRBV28 and J is TRBJ1-4, with D possibly TRBD1 on 6 matching bases. CDR3 length: 15 amino acids. The germline V and J ends were trimmed by 6 bases and 7 bases, with 18 bases remaining between them. Germline CDR1 and CDR2: MDHEN and SYDVKM. The CDR3 loop reads CASRPGGGRGEKLFF. The CDR3 DNA reads TGTGCCAGCAGGCCGGGCGGGGGCCGGGGTGAAAAACTGTTTTTT.

This chain joins TRBV5-1 and TRBJ2-2; a possible D gene is TRBD1 (7 bases). V dropped 4 bases and J dropped 2 bases, with 12 bases sitting between them. CDR1 and CDR2 from the germline V gene are SGHRS and YFSETQ. This CDR3 spans 15 amino acids. CDR3 bases: TGCGCCAGCAGCGAGCAGGGGGGAAACACCGGGGAGCTGTTTTTT. Amino acids: CASSEQGGNTGELFF.

This clone came up a few times. This chain connects TRBV12-5 to TRBJ2-3, with TRBD1 identical over 7 bases. CDR3 length equals 13 residues. V lost 3 bases and J lost 4; bases outside the gene matches: 1. Per germline, CDR1 LGHNT and CDR2 FRNRAP. The CDR3 region has the DNA TGTGCTAGTGGTTTTGGACAGGCAGATACGCAGTATTTT. Protein product: CASGFGQADTQYF.

This clone was counted between two and nine times. The V call is TRBV10-3, the J call TRBJ1-6, with D possibly being TRBD1 (6 bases). V lost 4 bases, J lost 11 bases, and 12 bases lay in between. Germline assignment: CDR1 ENHRY and CDR2 SYGVKD. This CDR3 comprises 13 residues. The CDR3 region is CAISAGVGAPLHF. In nucleotides, the CDR3 is TGTGCCATCAGTGCAGGGGTGGGTGCACCCCTCCACTTT.

The gene calls are TRBV11-2 and TRBJ2-5; 8 nucleotides align to TRBD2. This CDR3 has 15 residues. J gave up 1 base and V 5 bases, and 6 bases lay outside the gene matches. CDR1 and CDR2 (germline): SGHAT, FQNNGV. Written as DNA, the CDR3 is TGTGCCAGCAGCAACATAGGGACTAGCCAAGAGACCCAGTACTTC. It is translated as CASSNIGTSQETQYF.

This chain connects TRBV5-4 to TRBJ2-1; D is unclear. Germline V gene data show CDR1 as SGHNT and CDR2 as YYREEE (reference sequence). The CDR3 has 15 amino acids. Trimming shortened V by 2 bases and J by 5 bases, and 14 bases separated the two germline ends. DNA of the CDR3: TGTGCCAGCAGCTTCAGTCCGATGGTGGACAATGAGCAGTTCTTC. Protein product: CASSFSPMVDNEQFF.